One and the same sample provided the 31 T cell receptor beta chains below, sequenced in a study of blood T cell repertoires in COVID-19. Sequenced by immunoSEQ multiplex PCR; TCRdb stores in-frame clones only, minus some. This table has 200,000 to 250,000 clones, about 88% appearing once. The sequencing sample was made of peripheral blood. The receptors here all came from a woman in her 40s who had recovered from COVID-19.

The gene calls are TRBV7-3 and TRBJ2-2; 7 nucleotides agree with TRBD2. J gave up 3 bases and V 1 base, and 2 bases lay outside the gene matches. CDR3 size: 15 residues. CDR1 and CDR2 from the germline V gene are SGHTA and FQGTGA. CDR3 sequence reads: CASSLSGSDTGELFF. The CDR3 region has the DNA TGTGCCAGCAGCTTAAGCGGGAGCGACACCGGGGAGCTGTTTTTT.

This chain uses TRBV30 with TRBJ1-6, with 10 bases fitting TRBD1. V was clipped by 2 bases and J by 0 bases; unmatched bases: 7. The CDR3 spans 18 residues. Germline-derived CDR1 and CDR2 are GTSNPN and SVGIG (reference sequence). The CDR3 sequence: CAWSYRDRGSSYNSPLHF. The CDR3 bases are TGTGCCTGGAGTTACCGGGACAGGGGAAGCTCCTATAATTCACCCCTCCACTTT.

The chain couples TRBV7-8 to TRBJ2-7; 14 nucleotides agree with TRBD2. The CDR3 is made up of 16 amino acids. V was pared by 5 bases and J by 3 bases, with 6 bases of the junction left unmatched. The germline V gene has CDR1 SGHVS and CDR2 FQNEAQ. CDR3 coding DNA: TGTGCCAGCAGCCTGGGACTAGCGGGGGTCCTCTACGAGCAGTACTTC. Translating gives CASSLGLAGVLYEQYF.

CDR3 sequence reads: CASSPPWEDGYTF. Written as DNA, the CDR3 is TGTGCCAGCAGTCCTCCGTGGGAGGATGGCTACACCTTC. This chain connects TRBV28 to TRBJ1-2; no clear D gene. CDR3 length equals 13 residues. Trimming left V 5 bases short and J 6 bases short, with 13 bases between. CDR1 MDHEN and CDR2 SYDVKM come from the germline V gene.

The CDR3 is CASSPRWSTNEKLFF. The CDR3 DNA reads as TGTGCCAGCAGTCCCCGGTGGTCTACTAATGAAAAACTGTTTTTT. The chain is built from TRBV27 and TRBJ1-4, with no clear D. The V gene's germline CDR1 is MNHEY and CDR2 SMNVEV (reference sequence). The V gene lost 5 bases and the J gene lost 2 bases, with 12 bases spanning the gap. CDR3 length: 15 residues.

The chain links TRBV19 to TRBJ1-5; TRBD1 is a possible D gene (5 bases). CDR1 LNHDA and CDR2 SQIVND come from the germline V gene (reference sequence). V lost 1 base, J lost 3 bases, and 13 bases lay in between. CDR3 length: 16 residues. As DNA, the CDR3 is TGTGCCAGTAGTATAGCCCTCGACAGAAACAATCAGCCCCAGCATTTT. Amino acids: CASSIALDRNNQPQHF. Using reference TRBV19 and TRBJ1-5 for the parts outside the CDR3, the full variable domain is DGGITQSPKYLFRKEGQNVTLSCEQNLNHDAMYWYRQDPGQGLRLIYYSQIVNDFQKGDIAEGYSVSREKKESFPLTVTSAQKNPTAFYLCASSIALDRNNQPQHFGDGTRLSIL.

V usage is TRBV30 and J usage is TRBJ2-1; tentative D call: TRBD2 (6 bases). Germline values: CDR1 GTSNPN, CDR2 SVGIG (reference sequence). Trimming took off 0 bases at V and 4 bases at J, with 7 bases between the two ends. The length of the CDR3 is 13 residues. The CDR3 nucleotides read TGTGCCTGGAGTGTAGGAGGGTACAATGAGCAGTTCTTC. It specifies CAWSVGGYNEQFF. Full variable domain (rest looked up from reference TRBV30 and TRBJ2-1): SQTIHQWPATLVQPVGSPLSLECTVEGTSNPNLYWYRQAAGRGLQLLFYSVGIGQISSEVPQNLSASRPQDRQFILSSKKLLLSDSGFYLCAWSVGGYNEQFFGPGTRLTVL.

The chain carries TRBV2 and TRBJ2-5; no clear D gene. The CDR3 sequence is 15 residues long. Germline values: CDR1 SNHLY, CDR2 FYNNEI. Trimming removed 7 bases at V and 1 base at J, with 16 bases between. The CDR3 loop reads CASNQESLPQETQYF. Written as DNA, the CDR3 is TGTGCCAGCAACCAGGAATCGCTCCCCCAAGAGACCCAGTACTTC.

This chain joins TRBV2 and TRBJ1-2; no clear D. Germline CDR1 reads SNHLY; CDR2 reads FYNNEI. Trimming took off 5 bases at V and 1 base at J, with 11 bases between the two ends. The CDR3 spans 14 residues. The CDR3 DNA is TGTGCCAGCAGTACCGGTTTCCTTAACTATGGCTACACCTTC. Translation: CASSTGFLNYGYTF. Variable domain in full (rest from reference TRBV2 and TRBJ1-2): EPEVTQTPSHQVTQMGQEVILRCVPISNHLYFYWYRQILGQKVEFLVSFYNNEISEKSEIFDDQFSVERPDGSNFTLKIRSTKLEDSAMYFCASSTGFLNYGYTFGSGTRLTVV.

The chain carries TRBV6-2 or TRBV6-3 and TRBJ2-7, with TRBD2 matching over 14 bases. J lost 0 bases, V lost 5 bases, and 3 bases had no gene match. The CDR3 has 16 residues. CDR1 and CDR2 from the germline V gene are MNHEY and SVGEGT. This CDR3 is CASSRLAGGNSYEQYF. CDR3 bases: TGTGCCAGCAGTCGACTAGCGGGGGGGAACTCCTACGAGCAGTACTTC.

The chain combines TRBV28 with TRBJ2-5, with 9 positions matching TRBD1. The CDR3 contains 14 residues. Germline values: CDR1 MDHEN, CDR2 SYDVKM. Unmatched junction bases numbered 10, after V lost 5 bases and J lost 9 bases. CDR3 residues: CASSVRDRVWAQYF. The DNA of the CDR3 is TGTGCCAGCAGTGTCCGGGACAGGGTCTGGGCCCAGTACTTC.

The chain joins TRBV19 to TRBJ2-1; 7 bases are shared with TRBD1. Germline CDR1 and CDR2: LNHDA and SQIVND (reference sequence). The ends lost 6 bases at V and 4 bases at J; junction bases unmatched: 9. CDR3 size: 15 residues. This CDR3 reads CASRPDRARYNEQFF. As DNA, the CDR3 is TGTGCCAGTAGGCCTGACAGGGCGAGGTACAATGAGCAGTTCTTC.

The genes are TRBV6-5 and TRBJ2-1; no reliable D call. This CDR3 contains 15 residues. The germline V gene has CDR1 MNHEY and CDR2 SVGAGI. V lost 7 bases, J lost 3 bases, and 16 bases lay in between. The CDR3 reads CASTSDSTFYNEQFF. The CDR3 region has the DNA TGTGCCAGCACTTCCGACTCGACCTTCTACAATGAGCAGTTCTTC.

V is TRBV14 and J is TRBJ2-7; 10 nucleotides match TRBD1. V shed 4 bases and J 12 bases; nucleotides not matched to a gene: 9. The length of the CDR3 is 13 residues. Germline V CDR1 and CDR2: SGHDN, FVKESK. The DNA for the CDR3 is TGTGCCAGCAGCCGGTTAACCGGGACAGGGGTGTACTTC. Protein sequence: CASSRLTGTGVYF.

This chain joins TRBV7-6 and TRBJ1-2; possibly TRBD1 for D (5 bases). Trimming took 0 bases from V and 2 from J, leaving 10 bases between them. The CDR3 is made up of 15 amino acids. Germline assignment: CDR1 SGHVS and CDR2 FNYEAQ. CDR3 sequence: CASSLAHGGNYGYTF. The DNA of the CDR3 is TGTGCCAGCAGCTTAGCCCACGGGGGAAACTATGGCTACACCTTC. The full variable domain, in which reference TRBV7-6 and TRBJ1-2 provide the parts outside the CDR3, is GAGVSQSPRYKVTKRGQDVALRCDPISGHVSLYWYRQALGQGPEFLTYFNYEAQQDKSGLPNDRFSAERPEGSISTLTIQRTEQRDSAMYRCASSLAHGGNYGYTFGSGTRLTVV.

This sequence joins TRBV9 and TRBJ2-2, with 12 positions matching TRBD2. The germline gives CDR1 SGDLS, CDR2 YYNGEE. The junction had 4 bases not matched to a gene; V was cut back by 2 bases and J by 5 bases. The CDR3 sequence is 16 residues long. The CDR3: CASSVLAGGYTGELFF. CDR3 coding DNA: TGTGCCAGCAGCGTTCTAGCGGGGGGGTATACCGGGGAGCTGTTTTTT.

Only one count was recorded for this clone. The V gene is TRBV28, the J gene TRBJ2-7, with TRBD1 matching 7 bases. The junction had 9 bases not matched to a gene; V was cut back by 7 bases and J by 0 bases. This CDR3 spans 15 amino acids. Germline lookup yields CDR1 MDHEN and CDR2 SYDVKM. The CDR3 is CASMVADRSSYEQYF. For the CDR3, the DNA is TGTGCCAGCATGGTCGCGGACAGGTCCTCCTACGAGCAGTACTTC.

This chain joins TRBV27 and TRBJ2-5; 7 positions agree with TRBD1. Germline V gene sequence: CDR1 MNHEY, CDR2 SMNVEV (reference sequence). V gave up 9 bases and J gave up 4 bases; unmatched junction bases: 5. The CDR3 is made up of 12 amino acids. CDR3 sequence (DNA): TGTGCCAGTAAGACAGGGTCAGAGACCCAGTACTTC. Amino acid sequence: CASKTGSETQYF.

This chain uses TRBV30 with TRBJ2-4; D perhaps matches TRBD1 (6 bases). There are 13 residues in the CDR3. Germline V gene lookup returns CDR1 GTSNPN and CDR2 SVGIG (reference sequence). Trimming pared 4 bases from V and 3 bases from J, leaving 10 bases between. The chain's CDR3 is CAWMGDNKNIQYF. CDR3 nucleotide sequence: TGTGCCTGGATGGGGGACAACAAAAACATTCAGTACTTC.

V gene TRBV5-1 combines with J gene TRBJ2-1, with TRBD2 identical over 7 bases. The CDR3 runs 16 residues. CDR1 is SGHRS and CDR2 is YFSETQ in the germline V gene. Trimming removed 3 bases from V and 3 bases from J; junction bases left unmatched: 9. The CDR3 sequence is CASSSDSGASYNEQFF. CDR3 nucleotide sequence: TGCGCCAGCAGCTCAGACAGCGGGGCCAGCTACAATGAGCAGTTCTTC.

This clone showed up just once. This sequence joins TRBV19 and TRBJ1-6; 7 bases fit TRBD1. The CDR3 totals 15 residues. Looked up from germline, CDR1 is LNHDA and CDR2 is SQIVND (reference sequence). The junction had 5 bases not matched to a gene; V was cut back by 7 bases and J by 2 bases. The CDR3 nucleotides read TGTGCCAGTAAACCGACAGGGACCTATAATTCACCCCTCCACTTT. Translation gives CASKPTGTYNSPLHF.

The V gene is TRBV6-5, the J gene TRBJ2-7; 9 bases fit TRBD2. The CDR3 has 16 amino acids. V was pared by 0 bases and J by 1 base, with 4 bases of the junction left unmatched. The germline V gene has CDR1 MNHEY and CDR2 SVGAGI. This CDR3 reads CASSYSSGSLSYEQYF. The CDR3 nucleotides read TGTGCCAGCAGTTACTCTAGCGGGAGCTTATCCTACGAGCAGTACTTC.

The chain has TRBV5-4 and TRBJ2-7; 8 bases map to TRBD1. V shed 4 bases and J 3 bases; nucleotides not matched to a gene: 6. The CDR3 is 14 residues long. Germline CDR1 and CDR2: SGHNT and YYREEE (reference sequence). The CDR3 nucleotides are TGTGCCAGCAGCCTGGGACAGGAGGTCTACGAGCAGTACTTC. Amino acids: CASSLGQEVYEQYF.

This chain uses TRBV7-2 with TRBJ2-7; 8 bases match TRBD2. Germline V gives CDR1 SGHTA, CDR2 FQGNSA. After removal of 5 bases from V and 2 bases from J, the junction contained 8 bases not matched to a gene. This CDR3 is built from 15 residues. CDR3 sequence: CASSPGTSFPYEQYF. The CDR3 DNA reads TGTGCCAGCAGCCCCGGGACTAGTTTCCCCTACGAGCAGTACTTC. The complete variable domain, with remaining parts taken from reference TRBV7-2 and TRBJ2-7, reads GAGVSQSPSNKVTEKGKDVELRCDPISGHTALYWYRQSLGQGLEFLIYFQGNSAPDKSGLPSDRFSAERTGGSVSTLTIQRTQQEDSAVYLCASSPGTSFPYEQYFGPGTRLTVT.

This chain connects TRBV7-9 to TRBJ1-4; D not resolved. This CDR3 region has 16 residues. CDR1 and CDR2 from the germline V gene are SEHNR and FQNEAQ (reference sequence). The ends were cut back, 4 bases at V and 4 bases at J, with 16 bases in the middle. The CDR3 loop is CASSYRAGQLNEKLFF. The DNA for the CDR3 is TGTGCCAGCAGCTATAGGGCGGGCCAGCTTAATGAAAAACTGTTTTTT.

This sequence joins TRBV5-4 and TRBJ2-5; unclear D gene. This CDR3 is 11 amino acids long. Trimming pared 4 bases from V and 3 bases from J, leaving 4 bases between. Germline-derived CDR1 and CDR2 are SGHNT and YYREEE (reference sequence). In DNA, the CDR3 is TGTGCCAGCAGCCGGGAAGAGACCCAGTACTTC. This encodes CASSREETQYF. The full variable domain, rest sourced from reference TRBV5-4 and TRBJ2-5, is ETGVTQSPTHLIKTRGQQVTLRCSSQSGHNTVSWYQQALGQGPQFIFQYYREEENGRGNFPPRFSGLQFPNYSSELNVNALELDDSALYLCASSREETQYFGPGTRLLVL.

This clone turned up a few times. The CDR3 loop is CASRSRGPYSNQPQHF. CDR3 sequence (DNA): TGTGCCAGCAGGTCCAGGGGGCCGTATAGCAATCAGCCCCAGCATTTT. The chain uses TRBV2 and TRBJ1-5; the match to TRBD1 covers 8 bases. This CDR3 region has 16 residues. J was trimmed by 0 bases and V by 6 bases; bases with no gene match: 7. The germline V gene encodes CDR1 SNHLY and CDR2 FYNNEI.

The genes are TRBV11-1 and TRBJ2-7, with no clear D. The germline V gene has CDR1 SGHAT and CDR2 FQDESV (reference sequence). Trimming left V 2 bases short and J 2 bases short, with 10 bases between. The CDR3 is made up of 14 amino acids. Here the CDR3 DNA reads TGTGCCAGCAGCTTAATTTCCCGGGCCTACGAGCAGTACTTC. This gives the protein CASSLISRAYEQYF.

This sequence joins TRBV19 and TRBJ1-4, with a possible D match to TRBD1 (5 bases). The CDR3 contains 15 residues. Germline values: CDR1 LNHDA, CDR2 SQIVND (reference sequence). Trimming took off 1 base at V and 6 bases at J, with 12 bases between the two ends. The CDR3: CASSIGQMAYEKLFF. The DNA for the CDR3 is TGTGCCAGTAGTATAGGACAGATGGCTTATGAAAAACTGTTTTTT.

J is TRBJ1-2 and V is TRBV9; 8 bases match TRBD1. The CDR3 has 16 amino acids. With V trimmed by 0 bases and J by 8 bases, 12 bases remained unmatched. Germline CDR1 SGDLS, CDR2 YYNGEE. DNA for the CDR3: TGTGCCAGCAGCGTAGGTCCAGGACAGGGATTGTACGGCTACACCTTC. Amino acids: CASSVGPGQGLYGYTF.

J is TRBJ2-5 and V is TRBV30; 9 bases align to TRBD2. CDR1 and CDR2 (germline): GTSNPN, SVGIG (reference sequence). The CDR3 is 16 residues long. V trimming: 3 bases; J trimming: 2 bases; junction bases outside the gene matches: 10. CDR3 sequence: CAWSDHLSGGQETQYF. The CDR3 DNA reads TGTGCCTGGAGCGACCACCTTAGCGGGGGACAAGAGACCCAGTACTTC.